This T cell receptor (beta chain) came from a study of T cell repertoires in cytomegalovirus infection. Study at large: Matching HLA type and CMV infection were both indicated by public TCR beta signatures.

The study, taken as a whole, reports: Dominating the ex vivo response were HLA-C-restricted CMV-specific TCR beta clonotypes.

The CDR3 sequence is 17 residues long. Trimming at V came to 3 bases and at J to 8 bases, leaving 11 bases not matched to a gene. Per the germline V gene, CDR1 is MDHEN and CDR2 is SYDVKM. From the reads, TCRdb called clonotypes with MiXCR, one entry per CDR3 protein. The data show roughly 500,000 distinct CDR3 sequences, about 15% seen once. Many counts were recorded for this clonotype. Its antigen remains unknown. This rearrangement joins TRBV28 to TRBJ2-1, with 12 bases fitting TRBD2. Sequencing used CD8+ T cells from PBMCs. The origin of this receptor is a human donor in good health (CMV status not recorded). Some clones in this sample may be carry-over from other donors' samples. DNA of the CDR3: TGTGCCAGCAGTTTCCTATCCCCTAGCGGGAGGGAGGATGAGCAGTTCTTC. It encodes CASSFLSPSGREDEQFF.